The rows below give T cell receptor beta chains drawn from one sample of a study of regulatory T cells in long-lasting Graves disease. Via MiXCR, TCRdb re-called the multiplex PCR reads, giving one row per CDR3 protein. This table holds 370,000 or so distinct CDR3 sequences, around 15% found once. This sample was shared with a second study, whose subject was T cells in Graves' hyperthyroidism and ophthalmopathy.

The source was peripheral blood mononuclear cells (PBMCs), collected at new diagnosis, from a patient treated with antithyroid drugs. The receptors stem from a woman between 18 and 30 years old with Graves disease. CDR3s include the opening cysteine and the closing phenylalanine or tryptophan. D genes are given only for firm matches. Some rows mark clone size as missing; the rest say once, few, many or name a class of expanded clone.

abundance,v_gene,j_gene,d_gene,CDR3nt,CDR3aa
few,TRBV20-1,TRBJ1-2,NA,TGCAGTGCTAGTCATAAGGTCGGCTACACCTTC,CSASHKVGYTF
few,TRBV29-1,TRBJ2-2,TRBD1,TGCAGCGTTGAAAGGGGGCTAAACACCGGGGAGCTGTTTTTT,CSVERGLNTGELFF
many,TRBV2,TRBJ1-1,TRBD1,TGTGCCTGGGGGAGGGGGCAAAACACTGAAGCTTTCTTT,CAWGRGQNTEAFF
many,TRBV20-1,TRBJ2-1,TRBD1,TGCAGTGCCATTCCCCGGGACAGTTACAATGAGCAGTTCTTC,CSAIPRDSYNEQFF
NA,TRBV5-1,TRBJ2-5,TRBD2,TGCGCCAGCAGCTTACGACTAGCGGGGGGGGAAGAGACCCAGTACTTC,CASSLRLAGGEETQYF
many,TRBV9,TRBJ1-2,TRBD1,TGTGCCAGCAGCAGGTCCCTCGGGACAGATCATGGCTACACCTTC,CASSRSLGTDHGYTF
many,TRBV7-9,TRBJ2-1,TRBD1,TGTGCCAGCAGCGCCACTGACAGGGGAAGCTCCTGGGAGCAGTTCTTC,CASSATDRGSSWEQFF
many,TRBV7-2,TRBJ1-2,TRBD1,TGTGCCAGCAGCTTCGGGACAGCTGGCTACACCTTC,CASSFGTAGYTF
many,TRBV29-1,TRBJ2-5,TRBD1,TGCAGCGTCATCCAGGGGGCTCTAGAGACCCAGTACTTC,CSVIQGALETQYF
NA,TRBV12-3/TRBV12-4,TRBJ1-4,NA,TGTGCCAGCAGTCACAGCCCTCGGACAGAAAAACTGTTTTTT,CASSHSPRTEKLFF